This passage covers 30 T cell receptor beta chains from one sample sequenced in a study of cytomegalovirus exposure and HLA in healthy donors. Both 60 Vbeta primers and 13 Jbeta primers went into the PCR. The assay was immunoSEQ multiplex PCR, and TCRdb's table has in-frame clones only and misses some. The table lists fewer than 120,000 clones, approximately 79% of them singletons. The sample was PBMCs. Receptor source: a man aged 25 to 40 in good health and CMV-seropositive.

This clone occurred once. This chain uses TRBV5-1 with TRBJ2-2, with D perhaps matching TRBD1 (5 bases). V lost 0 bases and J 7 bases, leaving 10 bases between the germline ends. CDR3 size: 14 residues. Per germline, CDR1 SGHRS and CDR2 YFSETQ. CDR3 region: CASSLASGYGELFF. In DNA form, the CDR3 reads TGCGCCAGCAGCTTGGCCTCAGGGTACGGGGAGCTGTTTTTT.

CDR3 loop: CASSPPRDTGELFF. In DNA, the CDR3 is TGTGCCAGCTCACCACCGAGGGACACCGGGGAGCTGTTTTTT. The J gene is TRBJ2-2, the V gene TRBV18; possibly TRBD2 for D (5 bases). Germline lookup yields CDR1 KGHSH and CDR2 LQKENI. This CDR3 spans 14 amino acids. V was clipped by 0 bases and J by 3 bases, with 5 bases between them.

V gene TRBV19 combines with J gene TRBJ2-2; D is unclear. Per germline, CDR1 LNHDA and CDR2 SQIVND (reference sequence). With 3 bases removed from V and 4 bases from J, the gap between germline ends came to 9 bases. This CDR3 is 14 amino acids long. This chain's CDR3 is CASSMGSPTGELFF. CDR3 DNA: TGTGCCAGTAGTATGGGCAGCCCCACCGGGGAGCTGTTTTTT.

CDR3 amino acids: CASTRQGIGNTIYF. In nucleotides, the CDR3 is TGTGCCAGCACCCGACAGGGGATCGGAAACACCATATATTTT. The chain employs TRBV5-4 and TRBJ1-3, with 8 positions matching TRBD1. Germline V gene sequence: CDR1 SGHNT, CDR2 YYREEE (reference sequence). The CDR3 sequence is 14 residues long. The V and J ends lost 6 bases and 4 bases, in that order; junction bases with no gene match: 6.

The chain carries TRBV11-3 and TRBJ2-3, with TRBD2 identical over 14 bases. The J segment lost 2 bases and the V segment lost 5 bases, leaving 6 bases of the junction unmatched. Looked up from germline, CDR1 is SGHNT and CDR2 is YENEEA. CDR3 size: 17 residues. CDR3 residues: CASSPRLAGGITDTQYF. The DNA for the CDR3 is TGTGCCAGCAGCCCCCGACTAGCGGGGGGGATCACAGATACGCAGTATTTT.

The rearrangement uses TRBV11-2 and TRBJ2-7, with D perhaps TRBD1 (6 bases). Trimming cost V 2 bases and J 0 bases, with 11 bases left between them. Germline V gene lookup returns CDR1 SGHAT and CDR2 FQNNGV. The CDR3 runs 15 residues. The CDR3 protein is CASSLSGGPSYEQYF. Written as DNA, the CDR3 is TGTGCCAGCAGCTTATCTGGGGGCCCCTCCTACGAGCAGTACTTC.

CDR3 sequence (DNA): TGCGCCAGCAGCCAAGGGGGCGGGGATGAAGCTTTCTTT. Encoded protein: CASSQGGGDEAFF. This chain links TRBV4-3 with TRBJ1-1, with D perhaps matching TRBD1 (5 bases). The germline V and J ends were trimmed by 1 base and 7 bases, with 10 bases remaining between them. The CDR3 sequence is 13 residues long. CDR1 and CDR2 (germline): LGHNA, YSLEER.

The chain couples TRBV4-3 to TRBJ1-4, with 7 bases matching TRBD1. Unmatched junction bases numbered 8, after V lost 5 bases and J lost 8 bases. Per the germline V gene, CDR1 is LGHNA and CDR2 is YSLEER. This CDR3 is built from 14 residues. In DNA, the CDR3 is TGCGCCAGCAGCACGACAGGGATTAACGAAAAACTGTTTTTT. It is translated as CASSTTGINEKLFF.

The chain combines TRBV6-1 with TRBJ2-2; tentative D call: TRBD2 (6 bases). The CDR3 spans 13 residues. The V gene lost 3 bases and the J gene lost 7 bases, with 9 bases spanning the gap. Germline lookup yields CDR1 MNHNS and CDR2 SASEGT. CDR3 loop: CASSDIGGGELFF. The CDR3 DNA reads TGTGCCAGCAGTGACATCGGGGGCGGGGAGCTGTTTTTT.

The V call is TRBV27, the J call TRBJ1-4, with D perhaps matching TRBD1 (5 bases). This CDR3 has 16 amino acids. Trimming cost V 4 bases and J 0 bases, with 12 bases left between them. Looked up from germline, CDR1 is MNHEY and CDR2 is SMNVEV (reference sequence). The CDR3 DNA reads TGTGCCAGCAGTTCCGACAGACTAGCAACTAATGAAAAACTGTTTTTT. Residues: CASSSDRLATNEKLFF.

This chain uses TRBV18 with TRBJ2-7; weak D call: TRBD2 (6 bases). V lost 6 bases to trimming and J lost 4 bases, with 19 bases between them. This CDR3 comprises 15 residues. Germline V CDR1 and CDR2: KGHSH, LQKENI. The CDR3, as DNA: TGTGCCAGCTCCACCGGAGGGACGGAGGTTTACGAGCAGTACTTC. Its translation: CASSTGGTEVYEQYF. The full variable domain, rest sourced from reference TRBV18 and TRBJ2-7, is NAGVMQNPRHLVRRRGQEARLRCSPMKGHSHVYWYRQLPEEGLKFMVYLQKENIIDESGMPKERFSAEFPKEGPSILRIQQVVRGDSAAYFCASSTGGTEVYEQYFGPGTRLTVT.

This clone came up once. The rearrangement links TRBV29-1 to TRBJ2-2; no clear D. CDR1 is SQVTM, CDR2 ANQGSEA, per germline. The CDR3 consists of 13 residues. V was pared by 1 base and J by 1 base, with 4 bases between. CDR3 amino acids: CSVEVQNTGELFF. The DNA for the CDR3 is TGCAGCGTTGAAGTCCAGAACACCGGGGAGCTGTTTTTT.

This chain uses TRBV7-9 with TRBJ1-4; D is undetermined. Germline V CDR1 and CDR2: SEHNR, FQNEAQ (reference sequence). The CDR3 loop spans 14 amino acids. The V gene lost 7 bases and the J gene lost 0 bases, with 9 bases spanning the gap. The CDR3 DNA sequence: TGTGCCAGCACGCCCAGTGCAACTAATGAAAAACTGTTTTTT. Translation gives CASTPSATNEKLFF. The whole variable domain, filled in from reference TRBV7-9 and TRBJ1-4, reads DTGVSQNPRHKITKRGQNVTFRCDPISEHNRLYWYRQTLGQGPEFLTYFQNEAQLEKSRLLSDRFSAERPKGSFSTLEIQRTEQGDSAMYLCASTPSATNEKLFFGSGTQLSVL.

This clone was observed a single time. Here the CDR3 DNA reads TGCAGCGTTGTAATCGGACAGGGTTCACCCCTCCACTTT. This sequence encodes CSVVIGQGSPLHF. The gene calls are TRBV29-1 and TRBJ1-6; TRBD1 aligns across 8 bases. The CDR3 runs to 13 residues. Trimming at V came to 4 bases and at J to 9 bases, leaving 5 bases not matched to a gene. Germline V CDR1 and CDR2: SQVTM, ANQGSEA. Filled out from reference TRBV29-1 and TRBJ1-6, the complete variable domain reads SAVISQKPSRDICQRGTSLTIQCQVDSQVTMMFWYRQQPGQSLTLIATANQGSEATYESGFVIDKFPISRPNLTFSTLTVSNMSPEDSSIYLCSVVIGQGSPLHFGNGTRLTVT.

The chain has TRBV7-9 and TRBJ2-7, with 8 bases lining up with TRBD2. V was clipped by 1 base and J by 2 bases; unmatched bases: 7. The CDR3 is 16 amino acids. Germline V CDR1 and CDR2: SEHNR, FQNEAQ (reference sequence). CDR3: CASSLGVVGGAYEQYF. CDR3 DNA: TGTGCCAGCAGCTTAGGGGTAGTCGGGGGGGCCTACGAGCAGTACTTC.

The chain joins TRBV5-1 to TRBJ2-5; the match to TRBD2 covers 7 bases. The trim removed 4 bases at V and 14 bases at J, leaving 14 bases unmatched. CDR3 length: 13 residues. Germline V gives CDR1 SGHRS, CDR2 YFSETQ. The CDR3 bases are TGCGCCAGCAGCGGCCCCGGGACTATCGATCTATACTTC. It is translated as CASSGPGTIDLYF.

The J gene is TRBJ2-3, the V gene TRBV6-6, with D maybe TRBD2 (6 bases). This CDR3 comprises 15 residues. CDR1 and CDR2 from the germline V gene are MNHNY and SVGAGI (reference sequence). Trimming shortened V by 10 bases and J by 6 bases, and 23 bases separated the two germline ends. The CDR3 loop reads CATGRGVGSVDTQYF. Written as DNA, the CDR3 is TGTGCCACCGGCCGCGGGGTCGGGAGCGTGGATACGCAGTATTTT.

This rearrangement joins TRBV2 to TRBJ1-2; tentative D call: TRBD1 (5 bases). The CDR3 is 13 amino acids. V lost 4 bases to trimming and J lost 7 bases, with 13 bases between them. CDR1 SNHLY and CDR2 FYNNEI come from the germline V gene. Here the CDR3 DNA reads TGTGCCAGCAGTGCCGGGACTGTCGGTGGCTACACCTTC. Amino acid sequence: CASSAGTVGGYTF.

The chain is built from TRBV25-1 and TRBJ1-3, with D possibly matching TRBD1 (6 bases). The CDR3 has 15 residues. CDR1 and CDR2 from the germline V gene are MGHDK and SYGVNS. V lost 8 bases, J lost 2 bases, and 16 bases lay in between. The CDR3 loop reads CASGDFAGAGNTIYF. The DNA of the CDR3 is TGTGCCAGCGGGGATTTTGCAGGGGCTGGAAACACCATATATTTT.

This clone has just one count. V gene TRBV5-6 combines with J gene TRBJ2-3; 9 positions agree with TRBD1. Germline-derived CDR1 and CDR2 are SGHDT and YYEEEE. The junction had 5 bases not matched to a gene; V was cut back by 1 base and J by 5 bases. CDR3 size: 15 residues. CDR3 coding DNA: TGTGCCAGCAGCTTGTTGGGACAGGGTAAAGATACGCAGTATTTT. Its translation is CASSLLGQGKDTQYF.

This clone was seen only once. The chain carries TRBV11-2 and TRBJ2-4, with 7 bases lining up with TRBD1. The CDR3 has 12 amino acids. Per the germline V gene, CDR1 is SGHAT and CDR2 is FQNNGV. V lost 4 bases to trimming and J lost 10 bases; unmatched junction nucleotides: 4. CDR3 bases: TGTGCCAGCAGCTCGACAGGGATTATTCAGTACTTC. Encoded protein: CASSSTGIIQYF.

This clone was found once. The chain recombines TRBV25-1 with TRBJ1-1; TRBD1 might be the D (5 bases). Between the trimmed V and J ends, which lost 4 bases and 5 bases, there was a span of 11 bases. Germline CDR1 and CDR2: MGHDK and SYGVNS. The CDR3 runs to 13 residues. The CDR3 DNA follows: TGTGCCAGCAGTGGGCAGGGTTGGACTGAAGCTTTCTTT. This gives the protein CASSGQGWTEAFF.

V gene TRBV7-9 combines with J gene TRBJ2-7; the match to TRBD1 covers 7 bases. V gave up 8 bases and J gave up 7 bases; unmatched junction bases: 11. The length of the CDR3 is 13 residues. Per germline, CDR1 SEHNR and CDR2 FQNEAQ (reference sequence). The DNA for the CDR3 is TGTGCCAGCTCCGGGACAGTGGTATGGGAGCAGTACTTC. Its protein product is CASSGTVVWEQYF.

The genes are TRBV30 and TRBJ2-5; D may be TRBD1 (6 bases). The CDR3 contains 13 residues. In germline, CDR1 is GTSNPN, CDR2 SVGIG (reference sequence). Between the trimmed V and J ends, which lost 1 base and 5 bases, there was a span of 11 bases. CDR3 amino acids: CAWSANRAETQYF. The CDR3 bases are TGTGCCTGGAGTGCGAACAGGGCTGAGACCCAGTACTTC.

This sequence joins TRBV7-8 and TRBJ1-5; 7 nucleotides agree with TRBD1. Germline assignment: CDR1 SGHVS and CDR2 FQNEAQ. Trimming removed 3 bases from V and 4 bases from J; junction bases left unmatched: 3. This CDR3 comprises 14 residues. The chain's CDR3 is CASSFDRANQPQHF. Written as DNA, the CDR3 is TGTGCCAGCAGCTTCGACAGGGCAAATCAGCCCCAGCATTTT.

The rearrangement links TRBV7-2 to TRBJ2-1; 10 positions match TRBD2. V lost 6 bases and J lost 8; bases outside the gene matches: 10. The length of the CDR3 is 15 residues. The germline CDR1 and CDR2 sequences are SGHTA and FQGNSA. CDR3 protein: CASSSRVAGGHEQFF. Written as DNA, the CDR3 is TGTGCCAGCAGTTCTCGGGTAGCGGGGGGCCATGAGCAGTTCTTC.

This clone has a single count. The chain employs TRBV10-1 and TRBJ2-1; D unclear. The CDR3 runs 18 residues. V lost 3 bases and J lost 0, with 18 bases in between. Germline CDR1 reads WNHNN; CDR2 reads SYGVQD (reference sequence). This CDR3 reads CASSEFSTAAGSYNEQFF. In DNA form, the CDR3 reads TGCGCCAGCAGTGAATTTAGTACGGCGGCCGGCTCCTACAATGAGCAGTTCTTC.

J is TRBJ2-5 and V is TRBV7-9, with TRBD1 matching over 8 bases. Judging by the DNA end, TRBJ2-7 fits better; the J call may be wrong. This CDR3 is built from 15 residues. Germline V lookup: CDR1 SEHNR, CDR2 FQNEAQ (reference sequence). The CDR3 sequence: CASSFGQGLSYEQYF. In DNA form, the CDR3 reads TGTGCCAGCAGCTTTGGACAGGGCCTCTCCTACGAGCAGTACTTC.

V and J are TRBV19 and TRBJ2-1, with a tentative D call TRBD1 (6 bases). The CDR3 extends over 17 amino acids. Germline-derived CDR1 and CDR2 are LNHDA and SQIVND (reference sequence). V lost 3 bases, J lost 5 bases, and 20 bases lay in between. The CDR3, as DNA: TGTGCCAGTAGTATCACAGGGAAATCCCACCTGGACAATGAGCAGTTCTTC. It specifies CASSITGKSHLDNEQFF.

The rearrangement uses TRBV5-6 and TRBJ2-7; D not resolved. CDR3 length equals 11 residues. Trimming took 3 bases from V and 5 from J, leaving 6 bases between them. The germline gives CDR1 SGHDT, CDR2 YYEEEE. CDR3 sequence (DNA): TGTGCCAGCAGCTCCCCTCACGAGCAGTACTTC. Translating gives CASSSPHEQYF. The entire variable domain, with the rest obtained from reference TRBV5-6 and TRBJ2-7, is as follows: DAGVTQSPTHLIKTRGQQVTLRCSPKSGHDTVSWYQQALGQGPQFIFQYYEEEERQRGNFPDRFSGHQFPNYSSELNVNALLLGDSALYLCASSSPHEQYFGPGTRLTVT.